The 8 T cell receptor beta chains listed next were all sequenced from one sample in a study of CD8+ T cells in alopecia areata. Stated treatment: oral pan-JAK inhibitor, 5-10 mg twice daily. RNA, once extracted, was reverse transcribed into cDNA for use as the sequencing template. The protocol was immunoSEQ multiplex PCR, while the TCRdb copy is restricted to in-frame clones and leaves out a portion. The sample yields about 210,000 clones, 50% to 70% seen once. The sequenced sample was CD4+ T cells sorted from blood, obtained at week 4, from a patient treated with tofacitinib. Every receptor here comes from a human donor with alopecia areata.

This chain joins TRBV5-4 and TRBJ2-5, with 9 bases lining up with TRBD1. The CDR3 loop spans 15 amino acids. Germline lookup yields CDR1 SGHNT and CDR2 YYREEE (reference sequence). V shed 1 base, J shed 5 bases, and the junction held 6 bases outside the gene matches. CDR3 loop: CASSLKGQGGETQYF. CDR3 bases: TGTGCCAGCAGCTTGAAGGGACAGGGCGGGGAGACCCAGTACTTC.

In its sample, this clone was seen many times. This chain connects TRBV7-2 to TRBJ2-6; possibly TRBD2 for D (5 bases). This CDR3 is built from 17 residues. Per the germline V gene, CDR1 is SGHTA and CDR2 is FQGNSA. The V and J ends lost 5 bases and 0 bases respectively, with 14 bases between them. The CDR3: CASSPGFTYSGANVLTF. CDR3 DNA sequence: TGTGCCAGCAGCCCGGGATTTACCTACTCTGGGGCCAACGTCCTGACTTTC.

V and J are TRBV29-1 and TRBJ2-1; 7 bases map to TRBD2. The CDR3 has 14 amino acids. V was pared by 6 bases and J by 8 bases, with 13 bases of the junction left unmatched. CDR1 and CDR2 (germline): SQVTM, ANQGSEA. The CDR3 coding sequence is TGCAGCGTGACAACGACTAGCTTGGGGTATGAGCAGTTCTTC. This encodes CSVTTTSLGYEQFF.

V gene TRBV4-3 combines with J gene TRBJ2-7; 9 bases are a match to TRBD1. V dropped 4 bases and J dropped 2; count of bases not matched to a gene: 6. The CDR3 runs 15 residues. Germline values: CDR1 LGHNA, CDR2 YSLEER. CDR3 DNA sequence: TGCGCCAGCAGCCCTCAGGGACAGGGCCCCTACGAGCAGTACTTC. Translation: CASSPQGQGPYEQYF.

There are a few counts of this clone. This sequence joins TRBV29-1 and TRBJ2-1; 13 bases match TRBD2. The CDR3 runs 16 residues. With 4 bases clipped from V and 0 bases from J, the junction kept 3 bases outside the gene matches. Germline V gene data show CDR1 as SQVTM and CDR2 as ANQGSEA. In nucleotides, the CDR3 is TGCAGCGTTGCACTAGCGGGGGGGAGCTCCTACAATGAGCAGTTCTTC. It yields the protein CSVALAGGSSYNEQFF.

The gene calls are TRBV29-1 and TRBJ1-1, with D unclear. Germline V CDR1 and CDR2: SQVTM, ANQGSEA. CDR3 length: 13 amino acids. Trimming shortened V by 3 bases and J by 8 bases, and 16 bases separated the two germline ends. The CDR3 DNA is TGCAGCGTTGAGCGAGTATTGTGGAGAGAAGCTTTCTTT. This gives the protein CSVERVLWREAFF.

This sequence joins TRBV11-2 and TRBJ2-3, with TRBD2 matching over 8 bases. Germline V gene sequence: CDR1 SGHAT, CDR2 FQNNGV. CDR3 size: 14 residues. V shed 5 bases and J 6 bases; nucleotides not matched to a gene: 7. CDR3: CASSPGRVTDTQYF. CDR3 coding DNA: TGTGCCAGCAGCCCCGGGAGGGTGACCGATACGCAGTATTTT. Based on the CDR3 plus reference TRBV11-2 and TRBJ2-3, the full variable domain is EAGVAQSPRYKIIEKRQSVAFWCNPISGHATLYWYQQILGQGPKLLIQFQNNGVVDDSQLPKDRFSAERLKGVDSTLKIQPAKLEDSAVYLCASSPGRVTDTQYFGPGTRLTVL.

This clone has a handful of counts. V is TRBV2 and J is TRBJ2-2; D not resolved. Trimming stripped 4 bases from V and 6 bases from J, with 3 bases between. Germline V gene lookup returns CDR1 SNHLY and CDR2 FYNNEI. The CDR3 has 11 residues. CDR3 DNA: TGTGCCAGCAGTGGCCCCGGGGAGCTGTTTTTT. This codes for CASSGPGELFF.